Each of the 17 T cell receptor beta chains below was sequenced from the same sample in a study of long-term antiretroviral therapy in people with HIV (dated by TCRdb to the early 2020s). Sequencing of the TRB variable region was done with the immunoSEQ hsTCRB v3.0 assay at survey level resolution. TCRdb provides this immuneACCESS table in a form limited to in-frame rearrangements. Some clones are lacking; in checked studies, under half of them reflect an unresolved V gene, and why the rest are absent is not known. The sample records 20,000 to 25,000 clones, 85% to 95% of which are singletons. The leading ten clones occupy roughly 2.2% of the sample. Sequences were derived from unsorted PBMCs, sampled roughly 5.1 years after starting antiretroviral therapy. These receptors came from a woman aged 50 to 60 with HIV.

This clone was seen a single time. The V call is TRBV5-1, the J call TRBJ1-1; 9 nucleotides line up with TRBD1. With 0 bases clipped from V and 1 base from J, the junction kept 7 bases outside the gene matches. The CDR3 contains 17 residues. Looked up from germline, CDR1 is SGHRS and CDR2 is YFSETQ. This CDR3 is CASSLGGQGTKNTEAFF. The CDR3 DNA reads TGCGCCAGCAGCTTGGGGGGACAGGGTACCAAGAACACTGAAGCTTTCTTT.

The genes are TRBV28 and TRBJ2-3, with 10 bases identical to TRBD2. The junction had 7 bases not matched to a gene; V was cut back by 3 bases and J by 4 bases. CDR1 and CDR2 from the germline V gene are MDHEN and SYDVKM. CDR3 size: 16 residues. The CDR3 here is CASSFQAGGPPDTQYF. CDR3 coding DNA: TGTGCCAGCAGTTTTCAAGCGGGAGGGCCCCCAGATACGCAGTATTTT.

The chain joins TRBV6-6 to TRBJ2-7; TRBD1 might be the D (5 bases). Trimming took off 0 bases at V and 3 bases at J, with 12 bases between the two ends. The CDR3 spans 15 residues. Germline V gene sequence: CDR1 MNHNY, CDR2 SVGAGI (reference sequence). CDR3 in amino acids: CASSYSGQLGYEQYF. In DNA form, the CDR3 reads TGTGCCAGCAGTTACTCGGGGCAGCTAGGCTACGAGCAGTACTTC.

A single count supports this clone. The chain combines TRBV19 with TRBJ1-5; the D is unclear. V dropped 5 bases and J dropped 7 bases, with 12 bases sitting between them. Germline V CDR1 and CDR2: LNHDA, SQIVND (reference sequence). This CDR3 contains 13 residues. The CDR3: CASSEMSKQPQHF. The CDR3, as DNA: TGTGCCAGTAGTGAAATGTCGAAACAGCCCCAGCATTTT.

The CDR3 DNA is TGTGCCAGCAGCGTTACAGGGGGACCTTTCTACGAGCAGTACTTC. As protein: CASSVTGGPFYEQYF. The J gene is TRBJ2-7, the V gene TRBV11-2, with TRBD1 matching over 8 bases. Trimming at V came to 5 bases and at J to 3 bases, leaving 9 bases not matched to a gene. Germline CDR1 and CDR2: SGHAT and FQNNGV. The CDR3 has 15 residues. Supplemented by reference TRBV11-2 and TRBJ2-7, the full variable domain reads EAGVAQSPRYKIIEKRQSVAFWCNPISGHATLYWYQQILGQGPKLLIQFQNNGVVDDSQLPKDRFSAERLKGVDSTLKIQPAKLEDSAVYLCASSVTGGPFYEQYFGPGTRLTVT.

The rearrangement links TRBV7-8 to TRBJ1-5, with D uncertain. This CDR3 has 16 amino acids. The germline CDR1 and CDR2 sequences are SGHVS and FQNEAQ. V lost 0 bases to trimming and J lost 2 bases, with 11 bases between them. The CDR3 coding sequence is TGTGCCAGCAGCTTAGCGACGGGAGGCGGCAATCAGCCCCAGCATTTT. Protein sequence: CASSLATGGGNQPQHF. Based on the CDR3 plus reference TRBV7-8 and TRBJ1-5, the full variable domain is GAGVSQSPRYKVAKRGQDVALRCDPISGHVSLFWYQQALGQGPEFLTYFQNEAQLDKSGLPSDRFFAERPEGSVSTLKIQRTQQEDSAVYLCASSLATGGGNQPQHFGDGTRLSIL.

CDR3: CASSTKPPSRWGTEAFF. The CDR3 nucleotides are TGTGCCAGCAGCACCAAACCCCCCAGCCGTTGGGGCACTGAAGCTTTCTTT. The rearrangement joins TRBV27 to TRBJ1-1; D gene ambiguous. Germline CDR1 reads MNHEY; CDR2 reads SMNVEV (reference sequence). Trimming took off 6 bases at V and 4 bases at J, with 24 bases between the two ends. The CDR3 covers 17 residues.

The chain uses TRBV20-1 and TRBJ2-7; TRBD1 aligns across 7 bases. This CDR3 has 11 amino acids. With 5 bases clipped from V and 5 bases from J, the junction kept 3 bases outside the gene matches. Germline CDR1 DFQATT, CDR2 SNEGSKA (reference sequence). CDR3 DNA sequence: TGCAGTGCTGACAGGGCCCACGAGCAGTACTTC. As protein: CSADRAHEQYF.

The CDR3 bases are TGCGCCAGCAGCTTGCAGGACCCGAACGGGGAGCAGTACTTC. This encodes CASSLQDPNGEQYF. The rearrangement links TRBV5-1 to TRBJ2-7; D gene uncertain. Trimming took 1 base from V and 7 from J, leaving 15 bases between them. CDR1 is SGHRS and CDR2 is YFSETQ in the germline V gene. The CDR3 is 14 residues long.

The V call is TRBV6-5, the J call TRBJ1-1; tentatively, D is TRBD1 (5 bases). Germline V gives CDR1 MNHEY, CDR2 SVGAGI. There are 12 residues in the CDR3. The germline V and J ends were trimmed by 6 bases and 7 bases, with 12 bases remaining between them. CDR3 region: CASRGTGLEAFF. DNA of the CDR3: TGTGCCAGCAGGGGGACGGGCCTTGAAGCTTTCTTT.

The chain is built from TRBV27 and TRBJ2-1, with 8 positions matching TRBD2. V shed 4 bases and J 4 bases; nucleotides not matched to a gene: 3. The germline gives CDR1 MNHEY, CDR2 SMNVEV (reference sequence). CDR3 length: 14 residues. The CDR3, as DNA: TGTGCCAGCAGTTGGACTAGCCTTTACAATGAGCAGTTCTTC. Its protein product is CASSWTSLYNEQFF.

V and J are TRBV6-4 and TRBJ1-4; TRBD1 matches 10 bases. This CDR3 is 14 amino acids long. Germline trimming cut 6 bases from V and 8 bases from J; bases unmatched to any gene: 6. Germline V CDR1 and CDR2: MRHNA, SNTAGT. The CDR3 sequence is CASSLTGGREKLFF. CDR3 DNA: TGTGCCAGCAGCCTGACAGGGGGCCGGGAAAAACTGTTTTTT.

This chain links TRBV5-4 with TRBJ2-1; 8 nucleotides match TRBD1. Germline values: CDR1 SGHNT, CDR2 YYREEE (reference sequence). Trimming took 4 bases from V and 3 from J; bases not matched to a gene: 6. This CDR3 spans 15 amino acids. CDR3 protein: CASSGGQASYNEQFF. CDR3 sequence (DNA): TGTGCCAGCAGCGGGGGACAGGCGAGCTACAATGAGCAGTTCTTC.

This chain connects TRBV29-1 to TRBJ2-3; TRBD2 agrees at 10 bases. Germline CDR1 SQVTM, CDR2 ANQGSEA. CDR3 length: 15 residues. V was clipped by 7 bases and J by 1 base; unmatched bases: 8. The CDR3 sequence: CSGDLAGAGTDTQYF. The CDR3 nucleotides read TGCAGCGGCGACCTAGCGGGAGCCGGCACAGATACGCAGTATTTT.

This clone was recorded only once. The rearrangement links TRBV4-1 to TRBJ2-3, with 8 bases lining up with TRBD2. CDR3 size: 15 residues. V lost 4 bases to trimming and J lost 9 bases; unmatched junction nucleotides: 12. CDR1 and CDR2 from the germline V gene are MGHRA and YSYEKL. The CDR3 bases are TGCGCCAGCAGCCTGGTCGAGGGGGGGACTAGAACGCAGTATTTT. It codes for CASSLVEGGTRTQYF.

The J gene is TRBJ2-5, the V gene TRBV27; TRBD2 matches at 13 bases. Germline CDR1 and CDR2: MNHEY and SMNVEV (reference sequence). The J segment lost 0 bases and the V segment lost 6 bases, leaving 1 base of the junction unmatched. The CDR3 is 15 residues long. DNA for the CDR3: TGTGCCAGCAGGGGGACTAGCGGGAACCAAGAGACCCAGTACTTC. Its protein product is CASRGTSGNQETQYF.

The V and J genes are TRBV5-8 and TRBJ2-1; D unclear. Germline CDR1 is SGHTS and CDR2 is YDEGEE. The germline V and J ends were trimmed by 5 bases and 1 base, with 7 bases remaining between them. The CDR3 has 13 amino acids. In nucleotides, the CDR3 is TGTGCCAGCAGTCGGGTTTCCTACAATGAGCAGTTCTTC. Its translation: CASSRVSYNEQFF.